This T cell receptor (beta chain) was sequenced during a study of T-cell reconstitution after alpha-beta-depleted transplantation in children. This clonotype has at least ten counts. Unique molecular identifiers were used to barcode this TCRbeta library. In TCRdb, the PCR reads were re-called with MiXCR into one record per CDR3 protein. The data contain more than 150,000 distinct CDR3 sequences, more than 12% of them seen just once; the ten biggest clones take up approximately 13%. V lost 5 bases and J lost 3, with 7 bases in between. The germline V gene encodes CDR1 GTSNPN and CDR2 SVGIG (reference sequence). The CDR3 covers 11 residues.

This material consisted of PBMCs from the stem cell graft donor, taken from the stem cell graft. This TCR derives from a human donor who donated a stem cell graft to a child with acute lymphoblastic leukemia. The V and J genes are TRBV30 and TRBJ2-5; D remains ambiguous. The CDR3 protein is CAWGRKETQYF. The CDR3 region has the DNA TGTGCCTGGGGCAGGAAAGAGACCCAGTACTTC.